Sequencing of this T cell receptor beta chain was carried out in a study of response to subunit inactivated influenza vaccine. This clonotype was recorded many times. Its antigen is undetermined. CDR3 length: 13 amino acids. V was shortened by 6 bases and J by 2 bases, with 13 bases between the two germline ends. CDR1 and CDR2 (germline): SQVTM, ANQGSEA. Study-wide findings and caveats: Each seasonal flu vaccination may recruit only limited new T cells, authors suggested.

TCRdb re-derived calls from the RT-PCR reads in MiXCR, one entry per CDR3 protein. The sample shows around 760,000 distinct CDR3 sequences, approximately 15% of them seen only once. The sample here was PBMCs from blood, taken 14 to 15 days before vaccination. The chain has TRBV29-1 and TRBJ1-2, with D perhaps matching TRBD1 (6 bases). The source is a man in his fifties who received an inactivated influenza vaccine. The CDR3 DNA reads as TGCAGCGTGCAAGGGGGGAGCAACTATGGCTACACCTTC. This sequence encodes CSVQGGSNYGYTF.